One and the same sample provided the 24 T cell receptor beta chains below, sequenced in a study of blood T cell repertoires in COVID-19. Assay used: immunoSEQ multiplex PCR; TCRdb lists only in-frame clones, some missing. The sample has 60,000 to 75,000 clones, around nine tenths seen once. Input material: peripheral blood. These receptors all stem from a woman of 80 years or more with acute or convalescent COVID-19.

V usage is TRBV28 and J usage is TRBJ2-6, with D uncertain. CDR1 MDHEN and CDR2 SYDVKM come from the germline V gene. V lost 3 bases and J 0 bases, leaving 12 bases between the germline ends. CDR3 length: 17 amino acids. As DNA, the CDR3 is TGTGCCAGCAGTTTCAACAGTATCTTCTCTGGGGCCAACGTCCTGACTTTC. Translation gives CASSFNSIFSGANVLTF.

V gene TRBV27 combines with J gene TRBJ1-5; D gene unclear. This CDR3 is 13 amino acids long. V lost 6 bases, J lost 10 bases, and 16 bases lay in between. CDR1 is MNHEY, CDR2 SMNVEV, per germline (reference sequence). The CDR3 here is CASRQDIPSPQHF. CDR3 in DNA: TGTGCCAGCAGACAAGACATCCCCTCTCCCCAGCATTTT.

J is TRBJ1-4 and V is TRBV11-2, with D maybe TRBD1 (5 bases). Germline V gene lookup returns CDR1 SGHAT and CDR2 FQNNGV. With 5 bases removed from V and 8 bases from J, the gap between germline ends came to 18 bases. This CDR3 has 15 amino acids. CDR3 sequence: CASSEGLTTREKLFF. The CDR3 DNA reads as TGTGCCAGCAGCGAGGGACTTACCACGCGAGAAAAACTGTTTTTT.

The chain carries TRBV3-1 (or the pseudogene TRBV3-2) and TRBJ2-6; TRBD1 matches at 9 bases. This CDR3 spans 18 amino acids. Losses at the gene ends were 0 bases for V and 2 bases for J; bases not matched to a gene: 5. Germline CDR1 and CDR2: LGHDT and YNNKEL (reference sequence). The CDR3 reads CASSQELDRGTGANVLTF. The CDR3 DNA reads as TGTGCCAGCAGCCAAGAGCTTGACAGGGGGACTGGGGCCAACGTCCTGACTTTC.

The V gene is TRBV12-3 or TRBV12-4, the J gene TRBJ1-2, with TRBD1 identical over 7 bases. The CDR3 extends over 12 amino acids. V gave up 4 bases and J gave up 7 bases; unmatched junction bases: 3. CDR3 in DNA: TGTGCCAGCAGTTCTCAGGGGGGTGGCTACACCTTC. It translates to CASSSQGGGYTF.

The J gene is TRBJ1-1, the V gene TRBV6-6, with D unresolved. The CDR3 length is 12 residues. V shed 7 bases and J shed 8 bases, with 14 bases lying between them. CDR1 is MNHNY, CDR2 SVGAGI, per germline (reference sequence). The CDR3 loop reads CASTLLRGEAFF. CDR3 bases: TGTGCCAGCACCCTACTCCGAGGAGAAGCTTTCTTT.

This clone is a singleton in its sample. The rearrangement joins TRBV5-1 to TRBJ1-4; tentatively, D is TRBD1 (6 bases). Germline CDR1 reads SGHRS; CDR2 reads YFSETQ. Trimming pared 0 bases from V and 7 bases from J, leaving 13 bases between. CDR3 size: 15 residues. The CDR3 nucleotides are TGCGCCAGCAGCTTGGTGCAGGGGTCCGGTGAAAAACTGTTTTTT. The encoded protein is CASSLVQGSGEKLFF.

The chain employs TRBV20-1 and TRBJ2-5, with D maybe TRBD1 (6 bases). V was cut by 3 bases and J by 5 bases, with 16 bases left in between. CDR3 size: 14 residues. CDR1 is DFQATT, CDR2 SNEGSKA, per germline (reference sequence). The CDR3 DNA sequence: TGCAGTGCTAGTCATCCGGGAAGGGGGGAGACCCAGTACTTC. This codes for CSASHPGRGETQYF.

J is TRBJ2-2 and V is TRBV2; a weak D match, TRBD1 (6 bases). The V end lost 0 bases, the J end lost 6 bases, and 8 bases lay between the germline ends. CDR3 size: 14 residues. Germline values: CDR1 SNHLY, CDR2 FYNNEI. CDR3 sequence: CASSEASGAGELFF. The CDR3 DNA reads as TGTGCCAGCAGTGAAGCCTCAGGGGCCGGGGAGCTGTTTTTT.

V and J are TRBV28 and TRBJ1-2; 7 nucleotides agree with TRBD1. Germline V CDR1 and CDR2: MDHEN, SYDVKM. The V gene end was trimmed by 2 bases and the J gene end by 6 bases; junction bases not matched to a gene: 6. The CDR3 consists of 14 residues. CDR3 nucleotides: TGTGCCAGCAGTTTACCCGGGACAGTGGATGGCTACACCTTC. Its translation: CASSLPGTVDGYTF.

Remarks on this clone: The junction differs from germline at one of its ends, possibly a read error. The chain carries TRBV6-1 and TRBJ2-3; D may be TRBD2 (6 bases). CDR1 MNHNS and CDR2 SASEGT come from the germline V gene. The CDR3 covers 16 residues. In DNA, the CDR3 is TGTGCCAGCAGGGAAGAAGTGGAGCGGGCGGCAGATACGCAGTATTTT. This gives the protein CASREEVERAADTQYF.

The gene calls are TRBV4-2 and TRBJ2-3; 12 bases line up with TRBD2. The CDR3 runs 18 residues. The J segment lost 4 bases and the V segment lost 0 bases, leaving 8 bases of the junction unmatched. The V gene's germline CDR1 is LGHNA and CDR2 YNFKEQ. The DNA for the CDR3 is TGTGCCAGCAGCCAAGAAGATTCGTCTAGCGGGAGGGCAGATACGCAGTATTTT. It specifies CASSQEDSSSGRADTQYF.

This chain links TRBV18 with TRBJ2-5; 10 bases align to TRBD2. CDR1 is KGHSH and CDR2 is LQKENI in the germline V gene. The CDR3 length is 18 residues. With V trimmed by 1 base and J by 5 bases, 13 bases remained unmatched. CDR3 in DNA: TGTGCCAGCTCACCACTCCTAAGCGGGGGGGCCTTCAAGGAGACCCAGTACTTC. Translated, it gives CASSPLLSGGAFKETQYF.

The rearrangement uses TRBV4-2 and TRBJ2-4, with D possibly matching TRBD2 (5 bases). This CDR3 spans 16 amino acids. V lost 4 bases and J 3 bases, leaving 16 bases between the germline ends. CDR1 LGHNA and CDR2 YNFKEQ come from the germline V gene. CDR3 region: CASSLGGPGDKNIQYF. CDR3 sequence (DNA): TGTGCCAGCAGCCTCGGTGGGCCCGGGGACAAAAACATTCAGTACTTC.

V is TRBV5-4 and J is TRBJ2-1; possible D gene TRBD2, 5 bases. V was cut by 8 bases and J by 0 bases, with 12 bases left in between. The CDR3 loop spans 14 amino acids. In germline, CDR1 is SGHNT, CDR2 YYREEE (reference sequence). The CDR3 DNA follows: TGTGCCAGAGACTATCCCAGCTCCTACAATGAGCAGTTCTTC. Its protein product is CARDYPSSYNEQFF.

This clone came up a few times. This rearrangement joins TRBV19 to TRBJ2-7; the match to TRBD2 covers 7 bases. The CDR3 extends over 15 amino acids. Germline CDR1 reads LNHDA; CDR2 reads SQIVND (reference sequence). With 6 bases clipped from V and 3 bases from J, the junction kept 11 bases outside the gene matches. CDR3 in DNA: TGTGCCAGTAGGGGAGGAGGCGGGGGAATCTACGAGCAGTACTTC. This encodes CASRGGGGGIYEQYF.

This chain connects TRBV5-1 to TRBJ2-7; 11 nucleotides match TRBD2. Losses at the gene ends were 2 bases for V and 3 bases for J; bases not matched to a gene: 4. The V gene's germline CDR1 is SGHRS and CDR2 YFSETQ. The CDR3 runs 15 residues. CDR3 sequence reads: CASSLLAGENYEQYF. The CDR3 DNA sequence: TGCGCCAGCAGCTTACTAGCGGGGGAAAACTACGAGCAGTACTTC. The full variable domain, in which reference TRBV5-1 and TRBJ2-7 provide the parts outside the CDR3, is KAGVTQTPRYLIKTRGQQVTLSCSPISGHRSVSWYQQTPGQGLQFLFEYFSETQRNKGNFPGRFSGRQFSNSRSEMNVSTLELGDSALYLCASSLLAGENYEQYFGPGTRLTVT.

The chain has TRBV5-5 and TRBJ2-2; unclear D gene. The germline gives CDR1 SGHKS, CDR2 YYEKEE (reference sequence). The length of the CDR3 is 16 residues. V was clipped by 1 base and J by 8 bases, with 18 bases between them. In DNA, the CDR3 is TGTGCCAGCAGCTTGTCGGCCGGCAGACTTAAGGGGGAGCTGTTTTTT. It is translated as CASSLSAGRLKGELFF.

Many counts were recorded for this clone. This chain's CDR3 is CASSLGEYTGELFF. In DNA form, the CDR3 reads TGTGCCAGCAGCCTGGGAGAATACACCGGGGAGCTGTTTTTT. The V call is TRBV5-6, the J call TRBJ2-2; D may be TRBD2 (5 bases). CDR1 and CDR2 from the germline V gene are SGHDT and YYEEEE. This CDR3 is built from 14 residues. Trimming removed 4 bases at V and 3 bases at J, with 10 bases between. Full variable domain (rest looked up from reference TRBV5-6 and TRBJ2-2): DAGVTQSPTHLIKTRGQQVTLRCSPKSGHDTVSWYQQALGQGPQFIFQYYEEEERQRGNFPDRFSGHQFPNYSSELNVNALLLGDSALYLCASSLGEYTGELFFGEGSRLTVL.

The chain employs TRBV30 and TRBJ1-4; no definite D call. Germline loops: CDR1 GTSNPN, CDR2 SVGIG (reference sequence). This CDR3 is built from 12 residues. Trimming removed 6 bases from V and 8 bases from J, with 13 bases in between. CDR3 sequence: CACSPLEEKLFF. CDR3 nucleotides: TGTGCCTGCAGCCCCTTGGAGGAAAAACTGTTTTTT.

The rearrangement links TRBV6-2 or TRBV6-3 to TRBJ2-1; TRBD2 aligns across 14 bases. The CDR3 runs 17 residues. Germline V gene data show CDR1 as MNHEY and CDR2 as SVGEGT. After removal of 5 bases from V and 9 bases from J, the junction contained 12 bases not matched to a gene. The CDR3 bases are TGTGCCAGCAGTAGGACTAGCGGGAGGCCTTGGGTTGGTGAGCAGTTCTTC. Encoded protein: CASSRTSGRPWVGEQFF.

Notes on this clone: The junction does not match germline at one end; this may be a read error. V usage is TRBV20-1 and J usage is TRBJ2-7, with a tentative D call TRBD1 (5 bases). The germline CDR1 and CDR2 sequences are DFQATT and SNEGSKA (reference sequence). The CDR3 runs 13 residues. CDR3 sequence reads: CSASAGMSYERYF. The DNA for the CDR3 is TGCAGTGCTAGTGCAGGGATGAGTTACGAGCGGTACTTC.

The CDR3 nucleotides read TGTGCCAGCAGCCTCTACCGGCGCACAGGGGAGGATGGCTACACCTTC. It specifies CASSLYRRTGEDGYTF. This chain joins TRBV5-6 and TRBJ1-2; 7 nucleotides align to TRBD1. The CDR3 consists of 16 residues. Germline CDR1 SGHDT, CDR2 YYEEEE. V trimming: 4 bases; J trimming: 6 bases; junction bases outside the gene matches: 15.

The rearrangement joins TRBV28 to TRBJ1-2, with D possibly matching TRBD1 (5 bases). Trimming left V 4 bases short and J 7 bases short, with 13 bases between. The CDR3 is made up of 13 amino acids. Germline CDR1 is MDHEN and CDR2 is SYDVKM. CDR3: CASSSGLGGGYTF. CDR3 in DNA: TGTGCCAGCAGTTCGGGACTGGGCGGTGGCTACACCTTC.